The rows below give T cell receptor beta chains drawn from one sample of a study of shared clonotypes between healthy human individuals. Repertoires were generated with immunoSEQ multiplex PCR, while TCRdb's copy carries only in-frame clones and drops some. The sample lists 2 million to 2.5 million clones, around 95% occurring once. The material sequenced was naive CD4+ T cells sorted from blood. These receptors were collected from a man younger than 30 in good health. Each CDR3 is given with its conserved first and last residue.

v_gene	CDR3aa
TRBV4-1	CASSQGAGGIYEQYF
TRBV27	CASSPGQPYQPQHF
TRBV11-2	CASSFLQGGNTEAFF
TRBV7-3	CASSWTSSNTGELFF
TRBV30	CAWSHWNTEAFF
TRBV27	CASRVLVADTQYF
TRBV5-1	CASSSDSGSYEQYF
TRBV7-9	CASSLGGLAKNIQYF
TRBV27	CASKAGAPDTQYF
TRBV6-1	CASRAGTGIGETQYF
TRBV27	CASSKGQGYPYEQYF
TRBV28	CASSRNLDLKGYTF
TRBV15	CATSKGGVGYEAFF